The clone carrying this T cell receptor (beta chain) was detected only once. The data were obtained in a study of blood T cell repertoires in COVID-19. The protocol was immunoSEQ multiplex PCR, while the TCRdb copy is restricted to in-frame clones and leaves out a portion. The profile covers approximately 98,000 clones, with approximately 84% appearing a single time and around a tenth taken by the ten largest. Germline V gene lookup returns CDR1 SNHLY and CDR2 FYNNEI. With 5 bases clipped from V and 5 bases from J, the junction kept 6 bases outside the gene matches. The CDR3 sequence is 15 residues long.

The source of this sequence is a woman older than 75 with acute or convalescent COVID-19. Sequencing was done on a sample of peripheral blood. The V gene is TRBV2, the J gene TRBJ2-1; 10 bases fit TRBD1. CDR3 amino acids: CASSTPGQGNNEQFF. Written as DNA, the CDR3 is TGTGCCAGCAGTACCCCGGGACAGGGGAACAATGAGCAGTTCTTC. Based on the CDR3 plus reference TRBV2 and TRBJ2-1, the full variable domain is EPEVTQTPSHQVTQMGQEVILRCVPISNHLYFYWYRQILGQKVEFLVSFYNNEISEKSEIFDDQFSVERPDGSNFTLKIRSTKLEDSAMYFCASSTPGQGNNEQFFGPGTRLTVL.